Following are 29 T cell receptor beta chains from one sample sequenced in a study of OX40 agonist ivuxolimab in advanced cancers. Libraries were prepared by immunoSEQ multiplex PCR; TCRdb keeps only in-frame clonotypes and omits some of them. The sample shows tens of thousands of clones, 81% of them seen only once. Sequencing was performed on CD4+ or CD8+ T cells sorted from blood, taken in a trial of the OX40 agonist ivuxolimab. These TCRs come from an adult with an advanced solid tumor such as melanoma, head and neck, liver or kidney cancer.

This chain links TRBV4-1 with TRBJ1-5; D remains ambiguous. Judging by the DNA end, TRBJ2-3 fits better; the J call may be wrong. The CDR3 loop spans 14 amino acids. From germline, CDR1 is MGHRA and CDR2 YSYEKL. CDR3 residues: CASSQEDSNQPQYF. The CDR3 region has the DNA TGCGCCAGCAGCCAGGAAGATAGCAATCAGCCCCAGTATTTT.

Only one count was recorded for this clone. CDR3 loop: CASSSSGGANEQFF. The CDR3 coding sequence is TGTGCCAGCAGTTCGAGCGGGGGGGCCAATGAGCAGTTCTTC. The chain has TRBV6-1 and TRBJ2-1; 10 bases are shared with TRBD2. V gave up 5 bases and J gave up 6 bases; unmatched junction bases: 4. The length of the CDR3 is 14 residues. Germline loops: CDR1 MNHNS, CDR2 SASEGT.

This clone ranks as medium-sized. The rearrangement joins TRBV7-6 to TRBJ1-1, with 7 nucleotides matching TRBD1. Per germline, CDR1 SGHVS and CDR2 FNYEAQ. Trimming cost V 5 bases and J 6 bases; bases outside gene matches: 15. The CDR3 contains 16 residues. CDR3 nucleotides: TGTGCCAGCAGCCAGCGAGGGACAGAGGGACCTTCTGAAGCTTTCTTT. This encodes CASSQRGTEGPSEAFF.

This clone has only a few counts. The chain links TRBV5-5 to TRBJ1-2, with 7 bases that match TRBD1. Losses at the gene ends were 7 bases for V and 4 bases for J; bases not matched to a gene: 10. The CDR3 totals 14 residues. Germline V gene sequence: CDR1 SGHKS, CDR2 YYEKEE (reference sequence). CDR3 DNA sequence: TGTGCCAGCGGCAAGACGACAGGGAGCTATGGCTACACCTTC. Translation: CASGKTTGSYGYTF.

This clone has just a few counts. The chain uses TRBV19 and TRBJ2-7; D might be TRBD1 (6 bases). The germline V gene encodes CDR1 LNHDA and CDR2 SQIVND (reference sequence). The CDR3 loop spans 11 amino acids. Trimming cost V 9 bases and J 3 bases, with 9 bases left between them. CDR3 nucleotide sequence: TGTGCCAGCGGACAGCTCTACGAGCAGTACTTC. Its protein is CASGQLYEQYF.

The V gene is TRBV9, the J gene TRBJ2-2; 7 bases match TRBD2. This CDR3 contains 18 residues. The V gene's germline CDR1 is SGDLS and CDR2 YYNGEE. After removal of 0 bases from V and 1 base from J, the junction contained 9 bases not matched to a gene. The CDR3 loop is CASSVAGASGQNTGELFF. As DNA, the CDR3 is TGTGCCAGCAGCGTAGCTGGGGCTAGCGGACAGAACACCGGGGAGCTGTTTTTT.

The rearrangement uses TRBV4-1 and TRBJ2-5, with TRBD1 matching over 11 bases. CDR1 and CDR2 from the germline V gene are MGHRA and YSYEKL. Trimming took 2 bases from V and 4 from J; bases not matched to a gene: 3. The CDR3 is 15 amino acids. The CDR3 region is CASSQTDRGPETQYF. The CDR3 nucleotides read TGCGCCAGCAGCCAAACGGACAGGGGGCCAGAGACCCAGTACTTC.

The chain recombines TRBV28 with TRBJ1-2; D is possibly TRBD1 (5 bases). CDR1 MDHEN and CDR2 SYDVKM come from the germline V gene. There are 17 residues in the CDR3. V was clipped by 5 bases and J by 2 bases, with 21 bases between them. Here the CDR3 reads CASSLWAEGSTNYGYTF. The CDR3 nucleotides read TGTGCCAGCAGTCTTTGGGCTGAGGGGTCCACGAACTATGGCTACACCTTC.

V usage is TRBV10-3 and J usage is TRBJ2-1, with 14 nucleotides matching TRBD2. The length of the CDR3 is 15 residues. Germline V lookup: CDR1 ENHRY, CDR2 SYGVKD. J lost 5 bases, V lost 7 bases, and 4 bases had no gene match. The CDR3 region is CAIKTSGREDNEQFF. For the CDR3, the DNA is TGTGCCATCAAGACTAGCGGGAGGGAGGACAATGAGCAGTTCTTC.

The chain employs TRBV29-1 and TRBJ2-3; D remains unclear. V dropped 5 bases and J dropped 0 bases, with 12 bases sitting between them. The CDR3 sequence is 14 residues long. Germline V gene data show CDR1 as SQVTM and CDR2 as ANQGSEA. CDR3 residues: CSVIGGRSTDTQYF. The CDR3 region has the DNA TGCAGCGTTATTGGCGGTCGTAGCACAGATACGCAGTATTTT.

The gene calls are TRBV6-5 and TRBJ2-2; maybe TRBD2 (5 bases). Looked up from germline, CDR1 is MNHEY and CDR2 is SVGAGI. This CDR3 has 15 residues. V lost 6 bases to trimming and J lost 7 bases, with 18 bases between them. The CDR3 bases are TGTGCCAGCAGCCCGACACCCGGGGTAGGCGGGGAGCTGTTTTTT. This translates into CASSPTPGVGGELFF.

This sequence joins TRBV10-2 and TRBJ2-3, with D perhaps TRBD2 (6 bases). CDR1 WSHSY and CDR2 SAAADI come from the germline V gene. This CDR3 has 17 amino acids. The V gene lost 1 base and the J gene lost 2 bases, with 16 bases spanning the gap. CDR3 in DNA: TGCGCCAGCAGTGAGTGGGCGGGACGTGCCCCCACAGATACGCAGTATTTT. Encoded protein: CASSEWAGRAPTDTQYF.

V gene TRBV7-2 combines with J gene TRBJ1-5, with 9 bases that match TRBD1. The V gene's germline CDR1 is SGHTA and CDR2 FQGNSA. V dropped 1 base and J dropped 7; count of bases not matched to a gene: 5. This CDR3 is built from 15 residues. CDR3 protein: CASSLEDRGGQPQHF. In DNA form, the CDR3 reads TGTGCCAGCAGCTTAGAGGACAGGGGTGGCCAGCCCCAGCATTTT. The whole variable domain, remainder taken from reference TRBV7-2 and TRBJ1-5, is GAGVSQSPSNKVTEKGKDVELRCDPISGHTALYWYRQSLGQGLEFLIYFQGNSAPDKSGLPSDRFSAERTGGSVSTLTIQRTQQEDSAVYLCASSLEDRGGQPQHFGDGTRLSIL.

In this sample, this clone turned up once. This chain joins TRBV11-2 and TRBJ2-7, with TRBD1 matching 10 bases. CDR1 SGHAT and CDR2 FQNNGV come from the germline V gene. CDR3 length: 14 residues. With V trimmed by 6 bases and J by 5 bases, 7 bases remained unmatched. DNA for the CDR3: TGTGCCAGCAGACCGACAGGGGGCTGGGACGAGCAGTACTTC. Translation gives CASRPTGGWDEQYF.

The chain couples TRBV23-1 to TRBJ1-5; TRBD1 is a possible D gene (6 bases). TRBV23-1 is classed as an ORF, of uncertain function. The ends were cut back, 5 bases at V and 7 bases at J, with 12 bases in the middle. The CDR3 spans 13 residues. CDR3 nucleotides: TGCGCCAGCAGTGAGGGGGTAGGGCAGCCCCAGCATTTT. It translates to CASSEGVGQPQHF.

The J gene is TRBJ2-4, the V gene TRBV5-1; no firm D call. Germline V gives CDR1 SGHRS, CDR2 YFSETQ. The CDR3 runs to 14 residues. V lost 0 bases and J lost 2, with 6 bases in between. Here the CDR3 reads CASSLGGTKNIQYF. In nucleotides, the CDR3 is TGCGCCAGCAGCTTGGGGGGTACCAAAAACATTCAGTACTTC. Based on the CDR3 plus reference TRBV5-1 and TRBJ2-4, the full variable domain is KAGVTQTPRYLIKTRGQQVTLSCSPISGHRSVSWYQQTPGQGLQFLFEYFSETQRNKGNFPGRFSGRQFSNSRSEMNVSTLELGDSALYLCASSLGGTKNIQYFGAGTRLSVL.

This clone was observed a single time. The chain joins TRBV2 to TRBJ2-7; D is unresolved. CDR3 length: 12 amino acids. Germline CDR1 reads SNHLY; CDR2 reads FYNNEI. V was shortened by 4 bases and J by 3 bases, with 7 bases between the two germline ends. The CDR3 is CASSVRYYEQYF. The CDR3 coding sequence is TGTGCCAGCAGTGTCCGATACTACGAGCAGTACTTC.

V gene TRBV14 combines with J gene TRBJ2-3; D not resolved. V lost 0 bases, J lost 0 bases, and 7 bases lay in between. Germline V gene lookup returns CDR1 SGHDN and CDR2 FVKESK. This CDR3 contains 15 residues. The CDR3 coding sequence is TGTGCCAGCAGCCAAGATTGGCGGAGCACAGATACGCAGTATTTT. Encoded protein: CASSQDWRSTDTQYF.

The gene calls are TRBV2 and TRBJ2-3; D remains ambiguous. The ends were cut back, 2 bases at V and 0 bases at J, with 9 bases in the middle. The germline V gene encodes CDR1 SNHLY and CDR2 FYNNEI. The CDR3 spans 15 residues. The CDR3 loop reads CASSEQTLSTDTQYF. In DNA form, the CDR3 reads TGTGCCAGCAGTGAACAAACGCTTAGCACAGATACGCAGTATTTT.

The rearrangement joins TRBV19 to TRBJ1-5; no definite D call. CDR1 and CDR2 from the germline V gene are LNHDA and SQIVND (reference sequence). Trimming stripped 7 bases from V and 3 bases from J, with 16 bases between. The CDR3 extends over 15 amino acids. This chain's CDR3 is CASTMDRELNQPQHF. For the CDR3, the DNA is TGTGCCAGTACTATGGACCGAGAGCTCAATCAGCCCCAGCATTTT.

The chain joins TRBV4-1 to TRBJ2-7; D might be TRBD2 (7 bases). CDR3 length: 17 residues. Germline lookup yields CDR1 MGHRA and CDR2 YSYEKL. Deletions cut 0 bases from V and 3 bases from J, with 18 bases between. CDR3 nucleotides: TGCGCCAGCAGCCAAGAAGAGGGACGGGGGGCCGACTACGAGCAGTACTTC. It is translated as CASSQEEGRGADYEQYF.

V and J are TRBV7-8 and TRBJ1-3; D is uncertain. CDR1 SGHVS and CDR2 FQNEAQ come from the germline V gene. Deletions cut 2 bases from V and 4 bases from J, with 9 bases between. This CDR3 spans 14 amino acids. CDR3 region: CASSLLHSGNTIYF. The CDR3 nucleotides read TGTGCCAGCAGCTTATTACACTCGGGAAACACCATATATTTT.

V usage is TRBV4-1 and J usage is TRBJ1-5; TRBD1 agrees at 7 bases. The germline V gene has CDR1 MGHRA and CDR2 YSYEKL. The CDR3 is 17 residues long. With 2 bases clipped from V and 6 bases from J, the junction kept 13 bases outside the gene matches. CDR3 region: CASSQISRTGLRQPQHF. CDR3 in DNA: TGCGCCAGCAGCCAAATCTCGCGGACAGGACTTCGTCAGCCCCAGCATTTT.

J is TRBJ1-6 and V is TRBV13; TRBD1 agrees at 8 bases. This CDR3 region has 17 residues. Germline CDR1 and CDR2: PRHDT and FYEKMQ (reference sequence). The V gene end was trimmed by 4 bases and the J gene end by 6 bases; junction bases not matched to a gene: 11. This CDR3 is CASSSRTGILSNSPLHF. CDR3 DNA sequence: TGTGCCAGCAGCTCCCGGACAGGGATTTTAAGTAATTCACCCCTCCACTTT.

The sample holds one count of this clone. The chain joins TRBV19 to TRBJ1-3; D is undetermined. The CDR3 length is 14 residues. Germline CDR1 and CDR2: LNHDA and SQIVND (reference sequence). V shed 6 bases and J shed 0 bases, with 9 bases lying between them. The DNA of the CDR3 is TGTGCCAGTAGCTCGGGGAACTCTGGAAACACCATATATTTT. This sequence encodes CASSSGNSGNTIYF.

In DNA, the CDR3 is TGTGCCAGCAGTTACACCTACAGGGGTGGGAACACTGAAGCTTTCTTT. Translated: CASSYTYRGGNTEAFF. This chain connects TRBV6-5 to TRBJ1-1; TRBD1 matches at 7 bases. Per the germline V gene, CDR1 is MNHEY and CDR2 is SVGAGI. V lost 2 bases and J lost 1; bases outside the gene matches: 7. The CDR3 has 16 residues.

The rearrangement joins TRBV10-3 to TRBJ1-1; D may be TRBD1 (6 bases). Per germline, CDR1 ENHRY and CDR2 SYGVKD. Deletions cut 6 bases from V and 5 bases from J, with 22 bases between. The CDR3 runs to 16 residues. In DNA form, the CDR3 reads TGTGCCATCAGCACCAAAGACCCAGGGGTAAGGACTGAAGCTTTCTTT. Residues: CAISTKDPGVRTEAFF.

The CDR3 nucleotides read TGTGCCAGCAGACCAACCAGGGACGGCTATGGCTACACCTTC. This gives the protein CASRPTRDGYGYTF. The rearrangement joins TRBV28 to TRBJ1-2; D is possibly TRBD1 (5 bases). From germline, CDR1 is MDHEN and CDR2 SYDVKM. V was trimmed by 6 bases and J by 4 bases, leaving 15 bases between them. The CDR3 has 14 amino acids.

This clone is a singleton in its sample. The chain carries TRBV7-8 and TRBJ2-5, with a weak D call TRBD2 (5 bases). CDR3 length: 15 residues. Deletions cut 3 bases from V and 5 bases from J, with 16 bases between. Germline CDR1 and CDR2: SGHVS and FQNEAQ. The CDR3 region has the DNA TGTGCCAGCAGCTTTCTCCGAGCGTCGGGGGAGACCCAGTACTTC. Protein sequence: CASSFLRASGETQYF.